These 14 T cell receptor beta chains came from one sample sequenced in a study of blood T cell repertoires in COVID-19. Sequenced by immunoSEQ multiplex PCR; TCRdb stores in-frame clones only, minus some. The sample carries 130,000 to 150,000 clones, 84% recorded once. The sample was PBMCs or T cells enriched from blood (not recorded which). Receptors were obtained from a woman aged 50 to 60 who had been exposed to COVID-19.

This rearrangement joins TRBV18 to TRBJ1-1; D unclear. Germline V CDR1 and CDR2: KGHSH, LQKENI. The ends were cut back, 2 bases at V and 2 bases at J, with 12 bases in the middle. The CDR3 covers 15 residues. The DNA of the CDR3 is TGTGCCAGCTCACCATGGGTAGCGGTCAACACTGAAGCTTTCTTT. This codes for CASSPWVAVNTEAFF.

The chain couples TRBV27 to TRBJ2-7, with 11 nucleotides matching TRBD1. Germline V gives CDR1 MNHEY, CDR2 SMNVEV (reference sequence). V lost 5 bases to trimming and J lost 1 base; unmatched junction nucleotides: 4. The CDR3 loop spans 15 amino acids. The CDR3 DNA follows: TGTGCCAGCAGTCTTGGGACAGGGGGTTCCTACGAGCAGTACTTC. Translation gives CASSLGTGGSYEQYF.

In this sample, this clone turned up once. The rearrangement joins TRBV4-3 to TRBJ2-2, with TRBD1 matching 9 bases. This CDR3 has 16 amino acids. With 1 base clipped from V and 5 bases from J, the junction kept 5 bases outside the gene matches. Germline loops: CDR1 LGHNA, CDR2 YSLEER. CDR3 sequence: CASSQVGTGITGELFF. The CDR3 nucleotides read TGCGCCAGCAGCCAAGTTGGGACAGGGATAACCGGGGAGCTGTTTTTT.

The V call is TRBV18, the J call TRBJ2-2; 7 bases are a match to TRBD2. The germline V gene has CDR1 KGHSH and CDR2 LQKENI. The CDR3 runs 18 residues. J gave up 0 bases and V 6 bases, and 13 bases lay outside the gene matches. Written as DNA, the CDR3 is TGTGCCAGCTCCCGACTAGCCCCCACCCAAGCGAACACCGGGGAGCTGTTTTTT. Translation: CASSRLAPTQANTGELFF.

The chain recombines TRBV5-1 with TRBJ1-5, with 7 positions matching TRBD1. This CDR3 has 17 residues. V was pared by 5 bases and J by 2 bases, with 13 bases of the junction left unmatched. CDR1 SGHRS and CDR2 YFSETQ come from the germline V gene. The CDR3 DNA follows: TGCGCCAGCAGTCCTGGCCCGAGGGGGCAAGGCAATCAGCCCCAGCATTTT. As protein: CASSPGPRGQGNQPQHF. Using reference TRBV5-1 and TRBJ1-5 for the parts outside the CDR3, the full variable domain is KAGVTQTPRYLIKTRGQQVTLSCSPISGHRSVSWYQQTPGQGLQFLFEYFSETQRNKGNFPGRFSGRQFSNSRSEMNVSTLELGDSALYLCASSPGPRGQGNQPQHFGDGTRLSIL.

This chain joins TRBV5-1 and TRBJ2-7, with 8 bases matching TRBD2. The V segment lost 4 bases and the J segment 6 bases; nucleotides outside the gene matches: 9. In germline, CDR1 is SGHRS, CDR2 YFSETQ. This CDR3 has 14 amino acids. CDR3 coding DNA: TGCGCCAGCAGCCATAAGGATGGGACTAGCGAGCAGTACTTC. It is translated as CASSHKDGTSEQYF.

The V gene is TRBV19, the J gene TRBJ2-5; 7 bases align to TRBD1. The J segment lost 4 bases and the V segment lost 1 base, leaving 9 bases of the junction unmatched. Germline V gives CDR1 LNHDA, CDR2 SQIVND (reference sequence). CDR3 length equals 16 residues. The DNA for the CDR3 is TGTGCCAGTAGTATAGCCCCCAGGGCAGGGGGAGAGACCCAGTACTTC. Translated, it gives CASSIAPRAGGETQYF.

CDR3 in DNA: TGTGCCAGCAGTTACACAGGGTTTGGAAATGGCTACACCTTC. Residues: CASSYTGFGNGYTF. This chain uses TRBV6-2 or TRBV6-3 with TRBJ1-2; maybe TRBD1 (6 bases). Trimming left V 2 bases short and J 6 bases short, with 13 bases between. CDR1 is MNHEY, CDR2 SVGEGT, per germline. This CDR3 has 14 amino acids.

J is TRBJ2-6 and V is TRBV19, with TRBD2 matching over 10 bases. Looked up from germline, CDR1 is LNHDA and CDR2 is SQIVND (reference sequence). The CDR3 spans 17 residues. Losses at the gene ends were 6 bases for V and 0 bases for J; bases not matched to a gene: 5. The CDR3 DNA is TGTGCCAGTAGACTAGCGGGACGCTCCTCTGGGGCCAACGTCCTGACTTTC. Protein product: CASRLAGRSSGANVLTF.

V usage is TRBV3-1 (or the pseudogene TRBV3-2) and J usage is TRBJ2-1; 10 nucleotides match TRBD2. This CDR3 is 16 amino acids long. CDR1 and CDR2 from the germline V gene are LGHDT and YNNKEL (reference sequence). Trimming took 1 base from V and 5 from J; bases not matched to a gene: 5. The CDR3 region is CASSQVRTSGNNEQFF. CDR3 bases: TGTGCCAGCAGCCAAGTAAGGACTAGCGGAAACAATGAGCAGTTCTTC.

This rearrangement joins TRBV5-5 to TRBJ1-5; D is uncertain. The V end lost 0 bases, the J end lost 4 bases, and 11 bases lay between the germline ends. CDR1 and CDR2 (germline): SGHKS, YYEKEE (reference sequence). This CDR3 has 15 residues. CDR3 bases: TGTGCCAGCAGCTTGGCTCCCGGCGGTAATCAGCCCCAGCATTTT. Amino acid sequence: CASSLAPGGNQPQHF.

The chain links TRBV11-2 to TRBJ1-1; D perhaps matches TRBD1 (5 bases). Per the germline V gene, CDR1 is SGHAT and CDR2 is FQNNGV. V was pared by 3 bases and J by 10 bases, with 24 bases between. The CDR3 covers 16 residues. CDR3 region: CASSFRSGFTSRGAFF. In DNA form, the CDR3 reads TGTGCCAGCAGCTTCAGATCCGGATTCACTTCAAGGGGAGCTTTCTTT. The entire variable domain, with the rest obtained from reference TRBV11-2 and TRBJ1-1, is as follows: EAGVAQSPRYKIIEKRQSVAFWCNPISGHATLYWYQQILGQGPKLLIQFQNNGVVDDSQLPKDRFSAERLKGVDSTLKIQPAKLEDSAVYLCASSFRSGFTSRGAFFGQGTRLTVV.

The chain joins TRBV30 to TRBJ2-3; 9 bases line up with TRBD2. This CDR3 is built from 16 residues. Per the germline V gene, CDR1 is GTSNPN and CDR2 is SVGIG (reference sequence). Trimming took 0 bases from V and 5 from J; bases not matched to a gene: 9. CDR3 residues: CAWSVRVAGEGDTQYF. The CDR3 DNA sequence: TGTGCCTGGAGTGTACGGGTAGCGGGAGAGGGAGATACGCAGTATTTT.

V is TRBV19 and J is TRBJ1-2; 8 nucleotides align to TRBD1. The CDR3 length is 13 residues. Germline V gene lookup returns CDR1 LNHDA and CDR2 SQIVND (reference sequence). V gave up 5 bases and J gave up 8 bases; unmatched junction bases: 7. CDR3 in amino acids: CASSSQGARGYTF. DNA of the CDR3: TGTGCCAGTAGTTCGCAGGGGGCGAGGGGCTACACCTTC.